Presented here are 27 T cell receptor beta chains from one specimen sequenced in a study of T cell repertoires in cytomegalovirus infection. For these TCRs, the target antigens are not known. TCRdb analysed the reads with MiXCR anew, one entry per CDR3 protein. The repertoire includes roughly 920,000 distinct CDR3 sequences, roughly 30% of them detected once, and over 12% sits in the top ten. The sample in question was cultured CD8+ T cells from PBMCs, obtained from culture after CMV antigen stimulation. Receptor source: a human donor in good health (CMV status not recorded). Some clones in this sample may be carry-over from other donors' samples.

This clonotype was found a few times. V usage is TRBV7-9 and J usage is TRBJ2-7; D gene ambiguous. The CDR3 spans 14 residues. In germline, CDR1 is SEHNR, CDR2 FQNEAQ (reference sequence). V gave up 1 base and J gave up 2 bases, with 9 bases separating them. The CDR3 spells CASSLGPDAYEQYV. CDR3 nucleotides: TGTGCCAGCAGCTTAGGGCCGGATGCCTACGAGCAGTACGTC.

A remark on this clonotype: A much more abundant neighbour one base away suggests this may be a read error. This chain links TRBV6-2 or TRBV6-3 with TRBJ2-1; D is ambiguous. CDR3 size: 13 residues. V gave up 7 bases and J gave up 0 bases, with 7 bases separating them. CDR1 MNHEY and CDR2 SVGEGT come from the germline V gene. For the CDR3, the DNA is TGTGCCAGCAACATGAGCTCCTACAATGAGCAGTTCTTC. It yields the protein CASNMSSYNEQFF.

This clonotype was recorded many times. This chain connects TRBV7-6 to TRBJ1-1; 8 nucleotides match TRBD1. Germline V gene lookup returns CDR1 SGHVS and CDR2 FNYEAQ. The CDR3 sequence is 17 residues long. J lost 0 bases, V lost 5 bases, and 11 bases had no gene match. CDR3 residues: CASSVPDRGPMNTEAFF. The CDR3 bases are TGTGCCAGCAGCGTACCCGACAGGGGACCGATGAACACTGAAGCTTTCTTT. Full variable domain (missing parts from reference TRBV7-6 and TRBJ1-1): GAGVSQSPRYKVTKRGQDVALRCDPISGHVSLYWYRQALGQGPEFLTYFNYEAQQDKSGLPNDRFSAERPEGSISTLTIQRTEQRDSAMYRCASSVPDRGPMNTEAFFGQGTRLTVV.

To note about this clonotype: This may be a read error: a much more frequent sequence differs by one nucleotide. The rearrangement links TRBV12-3 or TRBV12-4 to TRBJ2-3; possible D gene TRBD2, 5 bases. The CDR3 spans 15 residues. Trimming shortened V by 6 bases and J by 2 bases, and 15 bases separated the two germline ends. The CDR3 protein is CASSRDMGDTDTQYF. The DNA for the CDR3 is TGTGCCAGCAGCCGCGACATGGGAGACACAGATACGCAGTATTTT.

This clonotype was seen more than once but under ten times. This rearrangement joins TRBV15 to TRBJ2-1, with 15 bases matching TRBD2. After removal of 8 bases from V and 7 bases from J, the junction contained 15 bases not matched to a gene. This CDR3 spans 18 amino acids. Germline-derived CDR1 and CDR2 are LNHNV and YYDKDF (reference sequence). The CDR3 spells CATHNYWTSGGEGNEQFF. The CDR3 DNA reads as TGTGCCACCCATAACTATTGGACTAGCGGGGGGGAGGGGAATGAGCAGTTCTTC.

This clonotype was observed at least ten times. This chain joins TRBV12-3 or TRBV12-4 and TRBJ2-2; D perhaps matches TRBD2 (5 bases). CDR3 length: 16 amino acids. Deletions cut 6 bases from V and 5 bases from J, with 19 bases between. The CDR3 bases are TGTGCCAGCAGCCTTCTCCGGGAAAGATTAACCGGGGAGCTGTTTTTT. Translation gives CASSLLRERLTGELFF.

The J gene is TRBJ1-6, the V gene TRBV18, with 7 bases fitting TRBD1. CDR3 length equals 14 residues. Germline values: CDR1 KGHSH, CDR2 LQKENI. After removal of 5 bases from V and 6 bases from J, the junction contained 4 bases not matched to a gene. The CDR3 spells CASSSTGINSPLHF. In nucleotides, the CDR3 is TGTGCCAGCTCATCGACAGGGATTAATTCACCCCTCCACTTT.

V is TRBV15 and J is TRBJ2-7, with TRBD2 identical over 8 bases. J gave up 3 bases and V 3 bases, and 1 base lay outside the gene matches. This CDR3 has 13 amino acids. Looked up from germline, CDR1 is LNHNV and CDR2 is YYDKDF (reference sequence). The CDR3 region is CATSSRGGYEQYF. The CDR3 DNA reads as TGTGCCACCAGCAGCCGGGGGGGCTACGAGCAGTACTTC.

There are many counts of this clonotype. J is TRBJ2-1 and V is TRBV7-9, with 12 bases matching TRBD2. The CDR3 is made up of 18 amino acids. Germline V gene data show CDR1 as SEHNR and CDR2 as FQNEAQ (reference sequence). Unmatched junction bases numbered 10, after V lost 4 bases and J lost 3 bases. The CDR3, as DNA: TGTGCCAGCAGCTCCAGGGCTAGCGGGGGGGCAAGCTACAATGAGCAGTTCTTC. Its protein product is CASSSRASGGASYNEQFF.

This sequence joins TRBV24-1 and TRBJ2-3; D might be TRBD1 (6 bases). Germline CDR1 reads KGHDR; CDR2 reads SFDVKD. This CDR3 has 17 amino acids. V lost 4 bases and J lost 1, with 17 bases in between. CDR3 DNA sequence: TGTGCCACCAGTGAGCCCCGGGGCAGGGGCGGCACAGATACGCAGTATTTT. The encoded protein is CATSEPRGRGGTDTQYF.

This clonotype appeared a few times. The rearrangement joins TRBV28 to TRBJ1-4, with D possibly TRBD1 on 5 matching bases. Trimming took 5 bases from V and 6 from J, leaving 13 bases between them. CDR1 MDHEN and CDR2 SYDVKM come from the germline V gene. This CDR3 has 14 amino acids. The chain's CDR3 is CASSNRDGDEKLFF. In nucleotides, the CDR3 is TGTGCCAGCAGTAACCGGGACGGCGATGAAAAACTGTTTTTT.

This clonotype has more than one count but fewer than ten. The V call is TRBV25-1, the J call TRBJ1-2; 7 bases are a match to TRBD1. CDR1 is MGHDK, CDR2 SYGVNS, per germline. The length of the CDR3 is 18 residues. The ends lost 4 bases at V and 4 bases at J; junction bases unmatched: 18. The CDR3 here is CASSGPAGGTYRGYGYTF. CDR3 in DNA: TGTGCCAGCAGTGGACCCGCAGGGGGAACGTATCGGGGCTATGGCTACACCTTC.

This rearrangement joins TRBV29-1 to TRBJ1-2; D not certain. V was shortened by 0 bases and J by 8 bases, with 10 bases between the two germline ends. There are 12 residues in the CDR3. Looked up from germline, CDR1 is SQVTM and CDR2 is ANQGSEA. This chain's CDR3 is CSVEDRSRGYTF. CDR3 DNA: TGCAGCGTTGAAGATCGCTCCCGGGGCTACACCTTC.

This clonotype has only a few counts. The J gene is TRBJ1-1, the V gene TRBV12-3 or TRBV12-4; 10 bases fit TRBD1. Germline trimming cut 5 bases from V and 5 bases from J; bases unmatched to any gene: 8. The CDR3 sequence is 15 residues long. CDR3 DNA: TGTGCCAGCAGTGTGGGGGGGACAGGGGTTACTGAAGCTTTCTTT. This translates into CASSVGGTGVTEAFF.

This clonotype has at least ten counts. This chain joins TRBV7-2 and TRBJ1-5, with D tentatively TRBD1 (5 bases). The CDR3 has 16 amino acids. Looked up from germline, CDR1 is SGHTA and CDR2 is FQGNSA. The germline V and J ends were trimmed by 5 bases and 0 bases, with 14 bases remaining between them. CDR3 in amino acids: CASSPYGGVSNQPQHF. DNA for the CDR3: TGTGCCAGCAGCCCCTACGGGGGGGTTAGCAATCAGCCCCAGCATTTT.

The chain is built from TRBV6-1 and TRBJ2-7; 11 bases line up with TRBD1. The V gene end was trimmed by 3 bases and the J gene end by 5 bases; junction bases not matched to a gene: 9. The CDR3 spans 16 residues. Germline assignment: CDR1 MNHNS and CDR2 SASEGT. CDR3 coding DNA: TGTGCCAGCAGTGATGCCAGGACAGGGGGCATTGACGAGCAGTACGTC. Amino acids: CASSDARTGGIDEQYV.

The CDR3 DNA reads as TGTGCCAGCAGCACCAGCGCCGGGGAGCTGTTTTTT. Translation gives CASSTSAGELFF. The chain uses TRBV7-1 and TRBJ2-2; no definite D call. TRBV7-1 is an ORF for which the function is uncertain. This CDR3 has 12 residues. V was trimmed by 5 bases and J by 6 bases, leaving 7 bases between them.

DNA for the CDR3: TGTGCCAGCAGTCCAAACAGTAATAGCAATCAGCCCCAGCATTTT. Amino acid sequence: CASSPNSNSNQPQHF. The V call is TRBV6-4, the J call TRBJ1-5; D not certain. Germline V gene lookup returns CDR1 MRHNA and CDR2 SNTAGT. The V and J ends lost 5 bases and 0 bases respectively, with 11 bases between them. This CDR3 is 15 amino acids long.

V and J are TRBV6-5 and TRBJ1-4; D is unresolved. This CDR3 comprises 14 residues. Germline V gives CDR1 MNHEY, CDR2 SVGAGI. Deletions cut 7 bases from V and 4 bases from J, with 13 bases between. The CDR3 DNA reads TGTGCCAGCACTGCCGGGAGCGTTAATGAAAAACTGTTTTTT. This encodes CASTAGSVNEKLFF.

J is TRBJ2-5 and V is TRBV6-2 or TRBV6-3, with D perhaps TRBD2 (5 bases). From germline, CDR1 is MNHEY and CDR2 SVGEGT. Trimming cost V 4 bases and J 5 bases, with 14 bases left between them. This CDR3 has 14 amino acids. CDR3 nucleotide sequence: TGTGCCAGCAGTTTCCGACTACGAGGGGAGACCCAGTACTTC. It specifies CASSFRLRGETQYF.

This clonotype has only a few counts. The chain recombines TRBV20-1 with TRBJ2-3; TRBD2 matches 13 bases. The germline V gene has CDR1 DFQATT and CDR2 SNEGSKA (reference sequence). The V gene end was trimmed by 3 bases and the J gene end by 4 bases; junction bases not matched to a gene: 16. The CDR3 loop spans 19 amino acids. CDR3 nucleotides: TGCAGTGCTAGGCACACCCGCCTAGGACTAGCGGGGGATCCAGATACGCAGTATTTT. Translating gives CSARHTRLGLAGDPDTQYF.

This sequence joins TRBV12-5 and TRBJ1-1; 10 bases fit TRBD1. Germline V gene data show CDR1 as LGHNT and CDR2 as FRNRAP. This CDR3 spans 17 amino acids. After removal of 7 bases from V and 5 bases from J, the junction contained 16 bases not matched to a gene. CDR3 sequence: CASAFSKGQGSGTEAFF. CDR3 DNA sequence: TGTGCTAGTGCCTTCTCGAAGGGACAGGGGTCGGGTACTGAAGCTTTCTTT.

The rearrangement links TRBV29-1 to TRBJ2-7, with 9 bases matching TRBD2. Looked up from germline, CDR1 is SQVTM and CDR2 is ANQGSEA. There are 13 residues in the CDR3. V shed 5 bases and J 3 bases; nucleotides not matched to a gene: 5. CDR3 coding DNA: TGCAGCGTTCTTGGACTAGCGAGCTACGAGCAGTACTTC. Translating it yields CSVLGLASYEQYF.

The V and J genes are TRBV28 and TRBJ2-1, with 9 positions matching TRBD2. V shed 6 bases and J 5 bases; nucleotides not matched to a gene: 11. This CDR3 has 16 amino acids. The germline gives CDR1 MDHEN, CDR2 SYDVKM. CDR3 region: CASRSAGGPLDNEQFF. The CDR3 bases are TGTGCCAGCAGATCTGCGGGGGGGCCGTTGGACAATGAGCAGTTCTTC.

This clonotype was observed a few times. The J gene is TRBJ1-1, the V gene TRBV10-3; unclear D gene. Trimming pared 5 bases from V and 2 bases from J, leaving 18 bases between. Germline V CDR1 and CDR2: ENHRY, SYGVKD. The CDR3 has 16 residues. The CDR3 is CAISFSGNSQNTEAFF. CDR3 sequence (DNA): TGTGCCATCAGTTTTTCGGGTAACAGCCAAAACACTGAAGCTTTCTTT.

This chain links TRBV7-9 with TRBJ1-1, with D unresolved. The CDR3 is made up of 14 amino acids. V was trimmed by 2 bases and J by 4 bases, leaving 11 bases between them. From germline, CDR1 is SEHNR and CDR2 FQNEAQ (reference sequence). The CDR3 loop reads CASSLMALGTEAFF. DNA for the CDR3: TGTGCCAGCAGCTTAATGGCCCTGGGCACTGAAGCTTTCTTT.

The chain recombines TRBV12-3 or TRBV12-4 with TRBJ2-7; D remains ambiguous. The CDR3 loop spans 12 amino acids. The CDR3 DNA follows: TGTGTCAGCAGTTTGACACCTACCGAGCAGTACGTC. Translating gives CVSSLTPTEQYV.